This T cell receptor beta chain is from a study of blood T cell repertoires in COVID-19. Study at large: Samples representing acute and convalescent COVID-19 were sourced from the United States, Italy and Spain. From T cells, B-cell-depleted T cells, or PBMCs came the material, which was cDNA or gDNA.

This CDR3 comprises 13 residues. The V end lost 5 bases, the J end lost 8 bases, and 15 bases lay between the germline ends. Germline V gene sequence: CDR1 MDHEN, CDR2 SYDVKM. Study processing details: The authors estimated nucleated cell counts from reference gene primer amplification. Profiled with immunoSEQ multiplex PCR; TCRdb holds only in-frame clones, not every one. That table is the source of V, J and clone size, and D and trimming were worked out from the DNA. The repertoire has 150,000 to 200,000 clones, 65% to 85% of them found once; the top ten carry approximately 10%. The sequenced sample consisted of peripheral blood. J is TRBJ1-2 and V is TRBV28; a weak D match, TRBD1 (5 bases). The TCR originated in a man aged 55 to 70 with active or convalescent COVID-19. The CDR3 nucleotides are TGTGCCAGCAGTCAGGCGGGGGAGAGGGGCTACACCTTC. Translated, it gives CASSQAGERGYTF.